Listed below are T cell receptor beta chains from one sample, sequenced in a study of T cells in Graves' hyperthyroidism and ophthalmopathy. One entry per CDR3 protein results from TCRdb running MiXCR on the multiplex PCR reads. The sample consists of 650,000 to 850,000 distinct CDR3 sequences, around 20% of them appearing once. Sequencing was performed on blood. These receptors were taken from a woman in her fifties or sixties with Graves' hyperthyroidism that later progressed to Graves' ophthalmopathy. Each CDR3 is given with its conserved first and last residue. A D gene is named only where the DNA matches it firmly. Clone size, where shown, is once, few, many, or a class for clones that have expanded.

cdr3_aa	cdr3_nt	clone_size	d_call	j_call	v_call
CASSYAGFHGYTF	TGTGCCAGCAGTTACGCGGGGTTTCATGGCTACACCTTC	few	.	TRBJ1-2	TRBV6-2/TRBV6-3
CASSPWTVSEQYF	TGTGCCAGCAGTCCCTGGACCGTTTCCGAGCAGTACTTC	many	.	TRBJ2-7	TRBV12-3/TRBV12-4
CASSFRWDQSGYTF	TGTGCCAGCAGCTTCCGCTGGGACCAGAGTGGCTACACCTTC	many	.	TRBJ1-2	TRBV7-8
CASSIGTGAEAFF	TGTGCCAGTAGTATAGGAACAGGTGCTGAAGCTTTCTTT	.	.	TRBJ1-1	TRBV19
CSARGLQDSGYEQYF	TGCAGTGCTAGAGGTCTACAGGATTCGGGATACGAGCAGTACTTC	few	.	TRBJ2-7	TRBV20-1
CASTEGRGGANTQYF	TGTGCCAGCACCGAAGGGCGGGGGGGGGCAAATACGCAGTATTTT	.	TRBD2	TRBJ2-3	TRBV2
CSVEVAGDPNTEAFF	TGCAGCGTTGAAGTCGCAGGGGACCCGAACACTGAAGCTTTCTTT	many	.	TRBJ1-1	TRBV29-1
CASTYKDGNYGYTF	TGCGCCAGCACCTATAAGGACGGTAACTATGGCTACACCTTC	many	.	TRBJ1-2	TRBV5-1
CASSYKRGAEQYF	TGTGCCAGCAGTTACAAACGTGGGGCCGAGCAGTACTTC	.	.	TRBJ2-7	TRBV12-3/TRBV12-4
CASSGGWDTEAFF	TGCGCCAGCAGCGGGGGATGGGACACTGAAGCTTTCTTT	many	.	TRBJ1-1	TRBV5-1
CASSSPTRDTQYF	TGTGCCAGCAGTTCTCCGACCCGAGATACGCAGTATTTT	many	.	TRBJ2-3	TRBV27
CASSELGETQYF	TGTGCCAGCAGTGAACTAGGCGAGACCCAGTACTTC	many	.	TRBJ2-5	TRBV6-1
CASTRTGESNQPQHF	TGTGCCAGTACCCGGACAGGGGAAAGCAATCAGCCCCAGCATTTT	few	TRBD1	TRBJ1-5	TRBV19
CSLRGTGGAFGFGETQYF	TGCAGCTTAAGGGGGACAGGGGGCGCGTTTGGTTTCGGAGAGACCCAGTACTTC	once	TRBD1	TRBJ2-5	TRBV29-1
CASSEAGTGNTGELFF	TGTGCCAGCAGTGAGGCAGGGACAGGGAACACCGGGGAGCTGTTTTTT	.	TRBD1	TRBJ2-2	TRBV2
CSARERQGLRTEAFF	TGCAGTGCTAGAGAAAGACAGGGGTTGCGCACTGAAGCTTTCTTT	many	TRBD1	TRBJ1-1	TRBV20-1
CAWRGTTARGTEAFF	TGTGCCTGGCGGGGAACGACAGCCCGAGGGACTGAAGCTTTCTTT	many	.	TRBJ1-1	TRBV30
CASGPPEGAYQETQYF	TGTGCTAGTGGTCCCCCGGAGGGAGCGTACCAAGAGACCCAGTACTTC	.	.	TRBJ2-5	TRBV12-5
CSVEFSAYSNQPQHF	TGCAGCGTTGAATTTTCAGCCTATAGCAATCAGCCCCAGCATTTT	few	.	TRBJ1-5	TRBV29-1
CSVESRAGAVETQYF	TGCAGCGTTGAATCCCGAGCCGGTGCTGTGGAGACCCAGTACTTC	.	.	TRBJ2-5	TRBV29-1
CASSYPPGRSKHTEAFF	TGTGCCAGCAGTTACCCACCAGGCAGGAGTAAACACACTGAAGCTTTCTTT	many	.	TRBJ1-1	TRBV6-1
CSAEGLVDEQFF	TGCAGTGCTGAAGGACTAGTCGATGAGCAGTTCTTC	many	TRBD2	TRBJ2-1	TRBV20-1
CASSPETGNSGYTF	TGCGCCAGCAGCCCCGAGACAGGGAACAGTGGCTACACCTTC	.	TRBD1	TRBJ1-2	TRBV4-1
CAISRGGYSNQPQHF	TGTGCCATCTCCAGGGGGGGCTATAGCAATCAGCCCCAGCATTTT	.	TRBD1	TRBJ1-5	TRBV19
CASSRQLGGGIGYTF	TGTGCCAGCAGTCGTCAGCTCGGGGGTGGCATAGGCTACACCTTC	.	.	TRBJ1-2	TRBV7-9
CASSFEYRGDEAFF	TGTGCCAGCAGCTTTGAGTACAGGGGTGATGAAGCTTTCTTT	.	TRBD1	TRBJ1-1	TRBV5-4
CASSFSSVNTQYF	TGTGCCAGCAGTTTCTCTTCGGTAAATACGCAGTATTTT	many	.	TRBJ2-3	TRBV12-3/TRBV12-4
CASSPDTIYEQYF	TGTGCCAGCTCACCGGACACCATCTACGAGCAGTACTTC	many	.	TRBJ2-7	TRBV18
CASSDSDRARETQYF	TGTGCCAGCAGTGACTCCGACAGGGCACGGGAGACCCAGTACTTC	few	TRBD1	TRBJ2-5	TRBV25-1
CASSLAGGEGYTF	TGTGCCAGCAGCTTGGCCGGGGGGGAAGGCTACACCTTC	.	.	TRBJ1-2	TRBV5-6
CASSVWGRSTDTQYF	TGTGCCAGCAGCGTGTGGGGAAGGTCCACAGATACGCAGTATTTT	many	.	TRBJ2-3	TRBV9
CASSLDSGGSRYGYTF	TGTGCCAGCAGCTTAGATTCGGGGGGTAGTCGCTATGGCTACACCTTC	many	.	TRBJ1-2	TRBV7-3
CASSSLGQSPYEQYF	TGTGCCAGCAGCTCACTCGGACAGTCACCCTACGAGCAGTACTTC	once	.	TRBJ2-7	TRBV27
CASSAGTLRVGGYTF	TGTGCCAGCAGCGCCGGGACCCTCCGAGTGGGCGGCTACACCTTC	.	.	TRBJ1-2	TRBV9
CASSHPWGGQRDTEAFF	TGTGCCAGCAGCCACCCTTGGGGAGGACAGCGGGACACTGAAGCTTTCTTT	few	.	TRBJ1-1	TRBV3-1
CASSPRKGAGSNQPQHF	TGTGCCAGCTCACCACGGAAGGGGGCCGGGAGCAATCAGCCCCAGCATTTT	few	TRBD1	TRBJ1-5	TRBV18
CASSLDQGTGNEQFF	TGTGCCAGCAGCTTGGATCAGGGTACGGGCAATGAGCAGTTCTTC	.	.	TRBJ2-1	TRBV5-4
CASSLDQGPDTQYF	TGCGCCAGCAGCTTGGATCAGGGACCAGATACGCAGTATTTT	.	.	TRBJ2-3	TRBV5-1
CASFWHNYGYTF	TGTGCCAGCTTTTGGCATAACTATGGCTACACCTTC	few	.	TRBJ1-2	TRBV6-5
CAISESSGQTNEKLFF	TGTGCCATCAGTGAGTCATCGGGACAGACTAATGAAAAACTGTTTTTT	.	TRBD1	TRBJ1-4	TRBV10-3
CSARDRLVPHEQYF	TGCAGTGCTAGAGATCGACTAGTCCCGCACGAGCAGTACTTC	.	.	TRBJ2-7	TRBV20-1
CATSRDRRENTEAFF	TGTGCCACCAGCAGAGATCGACGGGAGAACACTGAAGCTTTCTTT	.	.	TRBJ1-1	TRBV15
CASSLEWDYEQYF	TGTGCCAGCAGCTTGGAGTGGGACTACGAGCAGTACTTC	many	.	TRBJ2-7	TRBV5-5
CASRGGGVQSTDTQYF	TGTGCCAGCAGGGGGGGCGGAGTTCAGAGCACAGATACGCAGTATTTT	.	.	TRBJ2-3	TRBV6-1
CASTQGQGAEKETQYF	TGTGCCAGCACTCAGGGTCAGGGAGCCGAGAAAGAGACCCAGTACTTC	.	.	TRBJ2-5	TRBV6-7
CSAQDTYNEQFF	TGCAGTGCCCAGGATACCTACAATGAGCAGTTCTTC	many	.	TRBJ2-1	TRBV20-1
CASSAFNEQFF	TGTGCCAGTAGTGCCTTCAATGAGCAGTTCTTC	.	.	TRBJ2-1	TRBV19
CASSLWQGDYGYTF	TGCGCCAGCAGCTTGTGGCAGGGGGACTATGGCTACACCTTC	.	TRBD1	TRBJ1-2	TRBV5-1